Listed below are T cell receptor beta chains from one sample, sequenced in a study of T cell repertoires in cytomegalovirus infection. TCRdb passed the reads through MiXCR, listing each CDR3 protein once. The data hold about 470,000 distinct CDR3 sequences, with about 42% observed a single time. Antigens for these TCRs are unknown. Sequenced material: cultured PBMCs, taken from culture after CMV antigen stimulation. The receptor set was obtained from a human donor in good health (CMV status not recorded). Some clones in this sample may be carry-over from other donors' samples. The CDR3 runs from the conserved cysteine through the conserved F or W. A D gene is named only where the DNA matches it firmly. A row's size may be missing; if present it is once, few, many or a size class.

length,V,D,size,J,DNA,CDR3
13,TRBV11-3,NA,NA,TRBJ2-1,TGTGCCAGCAGCCCATCGTTTACGGGGGAGCAGTTCTTC,CASSPSFTGEQFF
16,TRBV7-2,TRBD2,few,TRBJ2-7,TGTGCCAGCAGCCCAGAGGGTCTAGCGGGAGTGGGAGAGCAGTACTTC,CASSPEGLAGVGEQYF
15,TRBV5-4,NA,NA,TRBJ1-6,TGTGCCAGCAGCTTTGGTAACTCGGTGGATTCACCCCTCCACTTT,CASSFGNSVDSPLHF
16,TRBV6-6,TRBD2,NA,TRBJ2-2,TGTGCCAGCAGTTACTCTCCTAGCGGAGACACCGGGGAGCTGTTTTTT,CASSYSPSGDTGELFF
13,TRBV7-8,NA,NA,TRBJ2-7,TGTGCCAGCAGCTTAGGGGGGACAACCGGGCAGTACTTC,CASSLGGTTGQYF
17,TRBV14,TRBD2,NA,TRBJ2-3,TGTGCCAGCAGCCAAGAAGGCCCAGCGGGAGGCCCAGATACGCAGTATTTT,CASSQEGPAGGPDTQYF
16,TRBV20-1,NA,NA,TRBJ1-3,TGCAGTGCTAGAGATGCTCGGCCGGCGCTTGGAAACACCATATATTTT,CSARDARPALGNTIYF
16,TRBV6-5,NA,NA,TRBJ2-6,TGTGCCAGCAGCCCAGGTAGGGTAGCTGGGGCCAACGTCCTGACTTTC,CASSPGRVAGANVLTF
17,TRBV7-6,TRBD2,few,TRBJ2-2,TGTGCCAGCAGACGAGGACTAGCGGGGACGAACACCGGGGAGCTGTTTTTT,CASRRGLAGTNTGELFF
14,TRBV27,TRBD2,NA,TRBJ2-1,TGTGCCAGCAGTCTGGGACTACCCCCTAATGAGCAGTTCTTC,CASSLGLPPNEQFF
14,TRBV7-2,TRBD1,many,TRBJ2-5,TGTGCCAGCAGCCCAGACAGGGGCCCAGAGACCCAGTACTTC,CASSPDRGPETQYF
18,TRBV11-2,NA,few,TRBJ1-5,TGTGCCAGCAGCTTAGGGGGTTGGGTGCGGGATGAAGATCAGCCCCAGCATTTT,CASSLGGWVRDEDQPQHF
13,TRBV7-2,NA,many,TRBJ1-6,TGTGCCAGCAGCTCGGTTCCTTTTTCACCCCTCCACTTT,CASSSVPFSPLHF
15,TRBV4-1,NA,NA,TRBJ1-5,TGTGCCAGCAGCCAAGTTTTAGGGGGAGCTCAGCCCCAGCATTTT,CASSQVLGGAQPQHF
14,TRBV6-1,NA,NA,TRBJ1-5,TGTGCCAGCAGTAAGACCCAATACATGTCGCCCCAGCATTTT,CASSKTQYMSPQHF
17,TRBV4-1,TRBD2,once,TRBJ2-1,TGCGCCAGCAGCCAAGATACTAGCGGGGGGAAGGGCCATGAGCAGTTCTTC,CASSQDTSGGKGHEQFF
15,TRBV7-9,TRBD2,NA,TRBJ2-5,TGTGCCAGCAGCTTTTCCGGGACTACCCAAGAGACCCAGTACTTC,CASSFSGTTQETQYF
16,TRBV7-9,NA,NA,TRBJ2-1,TGTGCCAGCAGCTTAGCAGGGCTAGCGCAATACAATGAGCAGTTCTTC,CASSLAGLAQYNEQFF
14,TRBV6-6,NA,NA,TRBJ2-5,TGTGCCAGCAAAACACCCAGAATCGATGAGACCCAGTACTTC,CASKTPRIDETQYF
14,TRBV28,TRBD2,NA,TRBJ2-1,TGTGCCAGCAGTCCCGGGGGGGGAGGCAATGAGCAGTTCTTC,CASSPGGGGNEQFF
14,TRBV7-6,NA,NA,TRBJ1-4,TGTGCCAGCAGCCCTCTTGGTCCGGAAGGGGACCTGTTTTTT,CASSPLGPEGDLFF
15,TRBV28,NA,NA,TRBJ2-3,TGTGCCAGCAGTTTATGGGGGGCGGACACAGATACGCAGTATTTT,CASSLWGADTDTQYF
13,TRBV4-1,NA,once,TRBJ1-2,TGCGCCAGCAGCCAAGAGAGGTCCTATGGCTACACCTTC,CASSQERSYGYTF
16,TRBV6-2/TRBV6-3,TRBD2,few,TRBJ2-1,TGTGCCAGCAGTCCAGGGACTAGCGCAAGATACAATGAGCAGTTCTTC,CASSPGTSARYNEQFF
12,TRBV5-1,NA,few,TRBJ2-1,TGCGCCAGCAGCAGGATGGGGGATGAGCAGTTCTTC,CASSRMGDEQFF
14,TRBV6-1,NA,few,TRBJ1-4,TGTGCCAGCAGTCGGCAGGGGTTGGCTGAAAAACTGTTTTTT,CASSRQGLAEKLFF
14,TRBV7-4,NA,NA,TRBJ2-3,TGTGCCAGCCTAACAAGCGGGTCAACAGATACGCAGTATTTT,CASLTSGSTDTQYF
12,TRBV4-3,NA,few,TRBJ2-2,TGCGCCAGCAGCCAACCTACAGGGGAGCTGTTTTTT,CASSQPTGELFF
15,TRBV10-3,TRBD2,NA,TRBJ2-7,TGTGCCATCAGTCCCCGGACTAGCGGAATATACGAGCAGTACTTC,CAISPRTSGIYEQYF
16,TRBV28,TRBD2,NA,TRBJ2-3,TGTGCCAGCAGTCCAGGACTAGCGGGGCCTAGGGATACGCAGTATTTT,CASSPGLAGPRDTQYF
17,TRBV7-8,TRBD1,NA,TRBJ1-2,TGTGCCAGCAGCCGGGGGGAGGACAGGGGGTATAACTATGGCTACACCTTC,CASSRGEDRGYNYGYTF
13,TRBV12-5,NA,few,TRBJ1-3,TGTGCTAGTGCCCCGTCGGGTGGAAACACCATATATTTT,CASAPSGGNTIYF
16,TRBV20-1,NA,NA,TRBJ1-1,TGCAGTGCTAGGCCGGGGGGTACGGGAGGACGGACTGAAGCTTTCTTT,CSARPGGTGGRTEAFF
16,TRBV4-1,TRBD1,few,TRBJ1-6,TGCGCCAGCAGCCAGGCCCAGGGGGCTCTACTAGCACCCCTCCACTTT,CASSQAQGALLAPLHF
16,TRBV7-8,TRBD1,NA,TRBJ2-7,TGTGCCAGCAGCTCCCGCTCCGGGACAGGCGCCTACGAGCAGTACTTC,CASSSRSGTGAYEQYF
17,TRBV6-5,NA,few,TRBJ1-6,TGTGCCAGCAGTTACTCGAGTTGGGAATCCTATAATTCACCCCTCCACTTT,CASSYSSWESYNSPLHF
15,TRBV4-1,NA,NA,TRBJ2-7,TGCGCCAGCAGCCAAGATAGGGCAGCTCCCTACGAGCAGTACTTC,CASSQDRAAPYEQYF
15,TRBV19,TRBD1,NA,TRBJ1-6,TGTGCCAGTAGTCCCTGGGACAGGGGAGGATCACCCCTCCACTTT,CASSPWDRGGSPLHF
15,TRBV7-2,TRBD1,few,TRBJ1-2,TGTGCCAGCAGCCCACCCCACGGGACAGGGGGAGGCTACACCTTC,CASSPPHGTGGGYTF
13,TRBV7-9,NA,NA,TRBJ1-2,TGTGCCAGCAGCCCGGATTTTCCATATGGCTACACCTTC,CASSPDFPYGYTF
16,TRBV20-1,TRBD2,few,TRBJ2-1,TGCAGTGCTAGAGCCGAAGGACTAGGCAACTACAATGAGCAGTTCTTC,CSARAEGLGNYNEQFF
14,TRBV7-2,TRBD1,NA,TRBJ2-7,TGTGCCAGCAGTCCCGGGACAGCTTTCTACGAGCAGTACTTC,CASSPGTAFYEQYF
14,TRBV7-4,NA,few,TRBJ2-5,TGTGCCAGCAGCTCCACCGGGGTAGAAGAGACCCAGTACTTC,CASSSTGVEETQYF
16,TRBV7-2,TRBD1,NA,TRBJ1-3,TGTGCCAGCAGCTTGGCGGGACAGGGCTTCGGTCACACCATATATTTT,CASSLAGQGFGHTIYF
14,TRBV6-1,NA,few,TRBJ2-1,TGTGCCACCGGGTGGGACCCCCGCTACAATGAGCAGTTCTTC,CATGWDPRYNEQFF
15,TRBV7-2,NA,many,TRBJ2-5,TGTGCCAGCAGCCCTCCGGGACGGAGACAAGAGACCCAGTACTTC,CASSPPGRRQETQYF
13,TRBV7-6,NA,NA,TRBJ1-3,TGTGCCAGCAGCTTAACTACAGGAAACACCATATATTTT,CASSLTTGNTIYF
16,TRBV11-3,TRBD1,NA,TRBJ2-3,TGTGCCAGCAGCTTAGACGGACAGGGGGCTTGGGATACGCAGTATTTT,CASSLDGQGAWDTQYF
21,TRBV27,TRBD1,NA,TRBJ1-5,TGTGCCAGCAGTTTATCGACACCCTTTGCAGGGGGCCCCTATAGCAATCAGCCCCAGCATTTT,CASSLSTPFAGGPYSNQPQHF
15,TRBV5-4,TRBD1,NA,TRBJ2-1,TGTGCCAGCAGCCCCTGGGGCACGCAGGGGGATGAGCAGTTCTTC,CASSPWGTQGDEQFF
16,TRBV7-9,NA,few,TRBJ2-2,TGTGCCAGCAGCTTAGCGGTCTCCGCGAACACCGGGGAGCTGTTTTTT,CASSLAVSANTGELFF
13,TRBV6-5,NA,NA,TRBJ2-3,TGTGCCAGCAGTTACTCGACCCGAGATACGCAGTATTTT,CASSYSTRDTQYF
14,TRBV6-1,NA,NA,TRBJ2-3,TGTGCCAGCATGAGAGGGATCTCCACAGATACGCAGTATTTT,CASMRGISTDTQYF
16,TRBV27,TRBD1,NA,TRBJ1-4,TGTGCCAGCAGCTATTTGACAGGGGGCACTAATGAAAAACTGTTTTTT,CASSYLTGGTNEKLFF
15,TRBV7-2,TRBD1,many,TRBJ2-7,TGTGCCAGCAGTCAGACAGGGGGGGCCTCCTACGAGCAGTACTTC,CASSQTGGASYEQYF
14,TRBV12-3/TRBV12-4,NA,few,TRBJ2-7,TGTGCCAGCAGTTTAGATCACCGATTCTACGAGCAGTACTTC,CASSLDHRFYEQYF
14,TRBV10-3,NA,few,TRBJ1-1,TGTGCCACTGTGGGGGACACCATGAACACTGAAGCTTTCTTT,CATVGDTMNTEAFF
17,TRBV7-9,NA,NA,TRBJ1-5,TGTGCCAGCAGCTTAGTTTTCGGGCCAGCCCCTGGTCAGCCCCAGCATTTT,CASSLVFGPAPGQPQHF
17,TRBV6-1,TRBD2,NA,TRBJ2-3,TGTGCCAGCAGTACTCCGGATTTTCGGGGGGTCACAGATACGCAGTATTTT,CASSTPDFRGVTDTQYF
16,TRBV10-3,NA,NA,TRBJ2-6,TGTGCCATCAGTGAGTCGCGGGTCGCTGGGGCCAACGTCCTGACTTTC,CAISESRVAGANVLTF